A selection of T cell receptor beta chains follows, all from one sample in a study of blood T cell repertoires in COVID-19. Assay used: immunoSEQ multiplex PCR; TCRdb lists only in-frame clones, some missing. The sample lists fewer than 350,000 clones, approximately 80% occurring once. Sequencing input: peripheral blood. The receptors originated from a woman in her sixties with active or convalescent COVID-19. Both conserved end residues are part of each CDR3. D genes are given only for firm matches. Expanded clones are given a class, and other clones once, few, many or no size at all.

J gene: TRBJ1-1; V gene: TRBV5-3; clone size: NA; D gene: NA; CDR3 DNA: TGTGCCAGAAGCACTCCGGGACTGAAGCAGAACACTGAAGCTTTCTTT; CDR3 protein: CARSTPGLKQNTEAFF
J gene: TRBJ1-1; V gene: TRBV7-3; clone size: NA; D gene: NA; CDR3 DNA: TGTGCCAGCAGCTTAAATTTGGGCACAGGAACTACTCCTGAAGCTTTCTTT; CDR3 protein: CASSLNLGTGTTPEAFF
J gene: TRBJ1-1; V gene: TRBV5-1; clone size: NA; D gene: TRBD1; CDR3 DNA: TGCGCCAGCAGCGCCACAGGGGGCTTGAACACTGAAGCTTTCTTT; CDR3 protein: CASSATGGLNTEAFF
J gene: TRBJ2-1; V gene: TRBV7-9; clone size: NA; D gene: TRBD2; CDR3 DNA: TGTGCCAGCAGCCAGACTAGCGCCGGAGGGAAGTTCTTC; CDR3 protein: CASSQTSAGGKFF
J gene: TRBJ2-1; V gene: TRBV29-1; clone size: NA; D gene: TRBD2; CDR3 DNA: TGCAGCGTTGTCGGGGGGGCAAGCAAGAATGAGCAGTTCTTC; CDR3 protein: CSVVGGASKNEQFF
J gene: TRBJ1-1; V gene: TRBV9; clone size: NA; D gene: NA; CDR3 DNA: TGTGCCAGCAGCGTAGGACAGGTGAGAACTGAAGCTTTCTTT; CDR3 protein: CASSVGQVRTEAFF
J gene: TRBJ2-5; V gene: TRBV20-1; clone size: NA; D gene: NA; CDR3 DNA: TGCAGTGCTAGTCACCAGGGTAAAAGAGAGACCCAGTACTTC; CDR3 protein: CSASHQGKRETQYF
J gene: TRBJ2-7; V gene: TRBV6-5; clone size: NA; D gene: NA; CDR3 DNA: TGTGCCAGCCAAACGGGGGAACGCGAGCAGTACTTC; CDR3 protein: CASQTGEREQYF
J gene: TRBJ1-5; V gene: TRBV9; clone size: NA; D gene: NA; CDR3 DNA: TGTGCCAGCAGAGCCCCCAGGGAAGGGGGAAATCAGCCCCAGCATTTT; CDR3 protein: CASRAPREGGNQPQHF
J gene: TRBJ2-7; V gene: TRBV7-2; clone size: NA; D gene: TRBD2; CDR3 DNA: TGTGCCAGCAGCTTAGTTGGACTAGCGACCTACGAGCAGTACTTC; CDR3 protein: CASSLVGLATYEQYF
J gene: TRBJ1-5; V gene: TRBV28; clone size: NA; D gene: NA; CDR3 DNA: TGTGCCAGCAGTTTAGCAGGGCCCGGCAATCAGCCCCAGCATTTT; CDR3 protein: CASSLAGPGNQPQHF
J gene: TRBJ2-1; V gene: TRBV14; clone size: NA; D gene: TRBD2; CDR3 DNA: TGTGCCAGCAGCCAAGAAAGAATCAGTGCGGGGGGGCCCTTTTACAATGAGCAGTTCTTC; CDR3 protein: CASSQERISAGGPFYNEQFF
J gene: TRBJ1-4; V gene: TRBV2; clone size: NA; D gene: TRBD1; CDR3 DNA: TGTGCCAGCAGCCTCGACAGGGGGTGGGAAAAACTGTTTTTT; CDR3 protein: CASSLDRGWEKLFF
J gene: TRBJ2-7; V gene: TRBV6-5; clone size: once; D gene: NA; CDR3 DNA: TGTGCCAGCAGTTACTCTGCAGGAAGCTCCTACGAGCAGTACTTC; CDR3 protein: CASSYSAGSSYEQYF
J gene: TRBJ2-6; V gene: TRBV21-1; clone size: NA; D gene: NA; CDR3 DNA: TGTGCCAGCAGCAAAGTGGCAGGGCGGGGGGCCAACGTCCTGACTTTC; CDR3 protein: CASSKVAGRGANVLTF
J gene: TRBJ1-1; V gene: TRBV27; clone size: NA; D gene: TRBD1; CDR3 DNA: TGTGCCAGCAGTTCTTGGACAGGGGCCATGAACACTGAAGCTTTCTTT; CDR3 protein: CASSSWTGAMNTEAFF
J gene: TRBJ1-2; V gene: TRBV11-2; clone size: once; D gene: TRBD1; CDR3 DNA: TGTGCCAGCAGCGCTACGAACAGGGGGGAAAACTATGGCTACACCTTC; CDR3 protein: CASSATNRGENYGYTF
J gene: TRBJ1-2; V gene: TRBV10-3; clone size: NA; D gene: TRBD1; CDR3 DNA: TGTGCCATCGCCCTGGGCAGGGGGAATGGCTACACCTTC; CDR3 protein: CAIALGRGNGYTF
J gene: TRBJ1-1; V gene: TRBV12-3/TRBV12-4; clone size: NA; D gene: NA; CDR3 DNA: TGTGCCAGCAGTTACCCTGGGGACTTCCAAGCTTTCTTT; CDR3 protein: CASSYPGDFQAFF
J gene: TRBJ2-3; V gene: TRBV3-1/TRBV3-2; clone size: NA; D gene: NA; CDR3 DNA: TGTGCCAGCAGACGGCAGGCTCTAAGCACAGATACGCAGTATTTT; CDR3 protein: CASRRQALSTDTQYF
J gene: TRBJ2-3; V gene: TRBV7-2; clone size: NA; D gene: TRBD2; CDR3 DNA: TGTGCCAGCCAGCGGGACACAGATACGCAGTATTTT; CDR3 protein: CASQRDTDTQYF
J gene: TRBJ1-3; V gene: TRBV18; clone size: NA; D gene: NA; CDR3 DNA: TGTGCCAGCTCACCAAAGAGATCGGGAAACACCATATATTTT; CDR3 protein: CASSPKRSGNTIYF
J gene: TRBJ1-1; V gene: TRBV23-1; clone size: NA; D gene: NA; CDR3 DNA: TGCGCCAGCAGTCAATCATTTAGGGGGGGGAACACTGAAGCTTTCTTT; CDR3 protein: CASSQSFRGGNTEAFF
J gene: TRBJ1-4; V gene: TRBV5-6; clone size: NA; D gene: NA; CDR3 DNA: TGTGCCAGCAGCTTGGTTAGCGGAAAACTGTTTTTT; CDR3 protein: CASSLVSGKLFF
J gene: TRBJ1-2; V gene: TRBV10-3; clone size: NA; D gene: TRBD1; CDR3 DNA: TGTGCCATCAGTGGGACAGGGGGCGGATTGGGCTACACCTTC; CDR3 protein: CAISGTGGGLGYTF
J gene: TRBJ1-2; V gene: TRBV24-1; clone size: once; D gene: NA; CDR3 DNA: TGTGCCACCAGTGATAGGGGCTATGGCTACACCTTC; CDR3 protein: CATSDRGYGYTF
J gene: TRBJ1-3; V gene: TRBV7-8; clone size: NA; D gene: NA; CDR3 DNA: TGTGCCAGCAGCTCCCCTCGGGGTATTGGAAACACCATATATTTT; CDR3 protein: CASSSPRGIGNTIYF
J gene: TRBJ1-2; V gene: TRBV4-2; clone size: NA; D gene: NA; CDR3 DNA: TGTGCCAGCAGCCAAGATCTGGGCTACACCTTC; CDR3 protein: CASSQDLGYTF
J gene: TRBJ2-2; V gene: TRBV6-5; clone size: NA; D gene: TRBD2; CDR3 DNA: TGTGCCAGCGGGCGGGGGGGCCGCGGGGAGCTGTTTTTT; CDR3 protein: CASGRGGRGELFF
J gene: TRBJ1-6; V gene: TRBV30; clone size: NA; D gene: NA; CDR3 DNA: TGTGCCTGGAGTGTAGGAGCGAGTATACCCCTCCACTTT; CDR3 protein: CAWSVGASIPLHF
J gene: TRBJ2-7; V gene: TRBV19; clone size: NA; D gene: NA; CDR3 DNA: TGTGCCACGAGGAGACCGGGGGACTACGAGCAGTACTTC; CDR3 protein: CATRRPGDYEQYF
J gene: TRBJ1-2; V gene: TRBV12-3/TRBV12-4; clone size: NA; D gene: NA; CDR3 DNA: TGTGCCAGCGCCGGGTCAATCTATGGCTACACCTTC; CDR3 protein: CASAGSIYGYTF
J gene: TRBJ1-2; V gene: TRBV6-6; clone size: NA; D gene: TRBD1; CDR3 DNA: TGTGCCAGCAGTTACCGCCAGGGGGCGAGTGGCTACACCTTC; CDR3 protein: CASSYRQGASGYTF
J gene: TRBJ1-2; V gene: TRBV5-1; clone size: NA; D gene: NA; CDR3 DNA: TGCGCCAGCAGCCGGGGGGACGTATGGGGCTACACCTTC; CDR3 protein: CASSRGDVWGYTF
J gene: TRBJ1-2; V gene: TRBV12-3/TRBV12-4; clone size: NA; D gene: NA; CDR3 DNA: TGTGCCAGCAGCCGGACTGGGATTGGCTACACCTTC; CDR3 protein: CASSRTGIGYTF
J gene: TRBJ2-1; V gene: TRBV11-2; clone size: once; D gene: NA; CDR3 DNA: TGTGCCAGCAGCCGTGTCGTAGGGGGCAATGAGCAGTTCTTC; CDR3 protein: CASSRVVGGNEQFF
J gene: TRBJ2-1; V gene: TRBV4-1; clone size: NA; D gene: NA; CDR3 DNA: TGCGCCAGCAGCCAATCTACAGGGTACAATGAGCAGTTCTTC; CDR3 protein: CASSQSTGYNEQFF
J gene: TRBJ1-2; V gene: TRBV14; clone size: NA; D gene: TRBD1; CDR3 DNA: TGTGCCAGCAGCCTGAGTTCCGGGACAGTCTACTATGGCTACACCTTC; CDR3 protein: CASSLSSGTVYYGYTF
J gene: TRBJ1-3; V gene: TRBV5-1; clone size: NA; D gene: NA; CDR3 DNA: TGCGCCAGCAGCTTGGGCAGGCTCTCTGGAAACACCATATATTTT; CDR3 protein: CASSLGRLSGNTIYF
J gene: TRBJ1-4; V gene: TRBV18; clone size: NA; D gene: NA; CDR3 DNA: TGTGCCAGCTCACTGTCGAGAACCCTTAATGAAAAACTGTTTTTT; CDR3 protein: CASSLSRTLNEKLFF
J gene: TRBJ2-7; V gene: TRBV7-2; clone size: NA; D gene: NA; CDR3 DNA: TGTGCCAGCAGCTTAGGGCTTCAGAACTACGAGCAGTACTTC; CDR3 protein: CASSLGLQNYEQYF